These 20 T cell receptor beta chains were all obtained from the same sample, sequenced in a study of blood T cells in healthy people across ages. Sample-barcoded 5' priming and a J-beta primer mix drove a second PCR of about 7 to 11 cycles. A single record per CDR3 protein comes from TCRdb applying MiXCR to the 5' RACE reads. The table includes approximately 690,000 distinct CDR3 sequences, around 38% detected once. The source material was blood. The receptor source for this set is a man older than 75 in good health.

The chain's CDR3 is CASSSTPGWGNEQFF. DNA for the CDR3: TGTGCCAGCAGCTCCACCCCGGGGTGGGGTAATGAGCAGTTCTTC. The rearrangement links TRBV7-2 to TRBJ2-1; a weak D match, TRBD2 (5 bases). Germline CDR1 SGHTA, CDR2 FQGNSA. Trimming took off 4 bases at V and 7 bases at J, with 17 bases between the two ends. The CDR3 runs 15 residues.

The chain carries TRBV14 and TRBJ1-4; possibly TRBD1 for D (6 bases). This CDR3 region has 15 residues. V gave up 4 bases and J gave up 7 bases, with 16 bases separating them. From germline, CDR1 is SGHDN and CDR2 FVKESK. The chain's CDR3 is CASSRTTGGGEKLFF. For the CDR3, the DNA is TGTGCCAGCAGCCGTACGACAGGAGGGGGTGAAAAACTGTTTTTT.

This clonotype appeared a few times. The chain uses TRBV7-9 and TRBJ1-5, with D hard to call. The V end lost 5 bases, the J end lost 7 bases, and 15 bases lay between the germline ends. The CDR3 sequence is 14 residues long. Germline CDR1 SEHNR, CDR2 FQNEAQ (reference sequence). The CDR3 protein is CASSKTGGGQPQHF. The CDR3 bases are TGTGCCAGCAGCAAAACCGGTGGAGGGCAGCCCCAGCATTTT.

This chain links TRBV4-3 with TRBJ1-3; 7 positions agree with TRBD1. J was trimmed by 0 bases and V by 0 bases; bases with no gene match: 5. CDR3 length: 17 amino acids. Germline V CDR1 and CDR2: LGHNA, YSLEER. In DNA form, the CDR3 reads TGCGCCAGCAGCCAAGAACCCGGGACAGTCTCTGGAAACACCATATATTTT. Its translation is CASSQEPGTVSGNTIYF.

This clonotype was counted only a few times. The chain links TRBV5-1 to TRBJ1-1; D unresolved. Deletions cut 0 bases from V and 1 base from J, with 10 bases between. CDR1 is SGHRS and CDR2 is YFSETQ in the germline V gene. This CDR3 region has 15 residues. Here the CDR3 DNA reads TGCGCCAGCAGCTTGGGAACAGTTACGAACACTGAAGCTTTCTTT. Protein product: CASSLGTVTNTEAFF.

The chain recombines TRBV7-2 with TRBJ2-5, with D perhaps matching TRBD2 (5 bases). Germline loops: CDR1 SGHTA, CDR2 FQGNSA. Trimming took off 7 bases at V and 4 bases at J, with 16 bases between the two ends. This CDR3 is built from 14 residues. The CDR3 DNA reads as TGTGCCAGCACTTCTGGGCCGGGAAGAGAGACCCAGTACTTC. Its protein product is CASTSGPGRETQYF.

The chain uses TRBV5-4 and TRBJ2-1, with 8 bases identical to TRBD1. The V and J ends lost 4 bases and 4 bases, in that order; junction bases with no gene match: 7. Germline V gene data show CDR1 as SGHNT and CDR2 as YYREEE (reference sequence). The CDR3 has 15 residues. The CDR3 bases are TGTGCCAGCAGCACAACCGGGACAGGATACAATGAGCAGTTCTTC. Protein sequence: CASSTTGTGYNEQFF.

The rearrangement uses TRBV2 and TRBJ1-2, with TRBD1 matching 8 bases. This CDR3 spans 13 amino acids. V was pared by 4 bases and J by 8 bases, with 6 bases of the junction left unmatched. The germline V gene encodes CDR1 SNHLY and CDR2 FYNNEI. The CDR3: CASSVRTGHGYTF. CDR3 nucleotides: TGTGCCAGCAGTGTCCGGACAGGGCACGGCTACACCTTC.

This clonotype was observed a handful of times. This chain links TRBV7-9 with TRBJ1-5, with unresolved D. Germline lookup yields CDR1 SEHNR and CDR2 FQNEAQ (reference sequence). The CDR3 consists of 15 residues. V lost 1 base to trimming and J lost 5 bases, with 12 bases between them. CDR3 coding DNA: TGTGCCAGCAGCTTAGAAGGACGTTTTGATCAGCCCCAGCATTTT. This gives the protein CASSLEGRFDQPQHF.

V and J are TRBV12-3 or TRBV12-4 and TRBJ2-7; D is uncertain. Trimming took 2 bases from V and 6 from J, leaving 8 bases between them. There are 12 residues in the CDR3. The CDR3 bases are TGTGCCAGCAGTTTAATGGGGTCCGAGCAGTACTTC. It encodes CASSLMGSEQYF.

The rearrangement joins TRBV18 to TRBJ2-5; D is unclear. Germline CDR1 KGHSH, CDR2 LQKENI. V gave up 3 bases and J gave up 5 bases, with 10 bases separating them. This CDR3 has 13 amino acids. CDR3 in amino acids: CASSPIGRETQYF. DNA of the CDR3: TGTGCCAGCTCACCTATCGGTAGGGAGACCCAGTACTTC. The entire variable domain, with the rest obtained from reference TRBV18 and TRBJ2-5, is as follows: NAGVMQNPRHLVRRRGQEARLRCSPMKGHSHVYWYRQLPEEGLKFMVYLQKENIIDESGMPKERFSAEFPKEGPSILRIQQVVRGDSAAYFCASSPIGRETQYFGPGTRLLVL.

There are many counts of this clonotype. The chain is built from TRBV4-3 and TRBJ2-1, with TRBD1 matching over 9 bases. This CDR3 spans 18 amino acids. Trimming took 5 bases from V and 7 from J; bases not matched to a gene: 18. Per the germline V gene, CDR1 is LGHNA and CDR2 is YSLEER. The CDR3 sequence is CASSKISGGGQGLNEQFF. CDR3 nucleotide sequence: TGCGCCAGCAGCAAGATCTCAGGTGGGGGACAGGGTCTAAATGAGCAGTTCTTC.

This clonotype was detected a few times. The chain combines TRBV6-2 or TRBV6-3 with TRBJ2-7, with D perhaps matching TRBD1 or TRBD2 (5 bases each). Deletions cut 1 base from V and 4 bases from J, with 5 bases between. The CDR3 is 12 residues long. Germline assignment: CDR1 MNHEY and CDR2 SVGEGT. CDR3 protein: CASSYWGYEQYF. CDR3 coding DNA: TGTGCCAGCAGTTACTGGGGGTACGAGCAGTACTTC.

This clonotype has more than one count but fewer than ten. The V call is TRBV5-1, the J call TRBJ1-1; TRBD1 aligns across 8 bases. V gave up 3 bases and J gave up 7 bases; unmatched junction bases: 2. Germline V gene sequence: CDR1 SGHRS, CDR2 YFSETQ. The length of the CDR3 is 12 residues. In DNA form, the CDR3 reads TGCGCCAGCAGCTACAGGGGGGATGAAGCTTTCTTT. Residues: CASSYRGDEAFF.

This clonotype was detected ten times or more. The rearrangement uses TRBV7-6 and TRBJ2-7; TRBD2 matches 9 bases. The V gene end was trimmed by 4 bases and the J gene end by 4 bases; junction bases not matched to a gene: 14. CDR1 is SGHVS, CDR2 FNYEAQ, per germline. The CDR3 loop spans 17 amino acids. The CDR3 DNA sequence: TGTGCCAGCAGCTCCCCTCAGGCGGGACTAGCAAAATACGAGCAGTACTTC. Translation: CASSSPQAGLAKYEQYF.

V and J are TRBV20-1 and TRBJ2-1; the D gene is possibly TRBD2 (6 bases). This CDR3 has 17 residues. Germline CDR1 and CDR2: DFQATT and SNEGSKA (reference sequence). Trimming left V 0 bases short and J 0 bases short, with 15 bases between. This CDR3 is CSAREFGAGSSYNEQFF. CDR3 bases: TGCAGTGCTAGAGAGTTCGGGGCGGGGAGCTCCTACAATGAGCAGTTCTTC.

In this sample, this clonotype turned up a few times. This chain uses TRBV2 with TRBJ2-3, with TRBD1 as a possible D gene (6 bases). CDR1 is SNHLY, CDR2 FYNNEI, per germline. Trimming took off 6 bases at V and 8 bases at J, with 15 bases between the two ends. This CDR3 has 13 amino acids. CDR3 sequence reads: CASRDSPQGTQYF. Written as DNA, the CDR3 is TGTGCCAGCAGGGACAGTCCCCAGGGTACGCAGTATTTT. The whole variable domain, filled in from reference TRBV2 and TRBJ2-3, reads EPEVTQTPSHQVTQMGQEVILRCVPISNHLYFYWYRQILGQKVEFLVSFYNNEISEKSEIFDDQFSVERPDGSNFTLKIRSTKLEDSAMYFCASRDSPQGTQYFGPGTRLTVL.

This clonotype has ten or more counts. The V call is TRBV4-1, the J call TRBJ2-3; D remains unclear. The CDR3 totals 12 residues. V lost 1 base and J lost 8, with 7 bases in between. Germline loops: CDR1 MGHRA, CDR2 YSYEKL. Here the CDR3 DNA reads TGCGCCAGCAGCCAAGTTGAGACTACGCAGTATTTT. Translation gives CASSQVETTQYF.

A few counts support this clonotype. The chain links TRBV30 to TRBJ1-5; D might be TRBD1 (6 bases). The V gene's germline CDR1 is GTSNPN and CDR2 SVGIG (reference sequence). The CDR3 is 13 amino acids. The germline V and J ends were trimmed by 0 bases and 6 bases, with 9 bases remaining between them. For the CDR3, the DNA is TGTGCCTGGAGTGTACTAGGGGGTCAGCCCCAGCATTTT. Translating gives CAWSVLGGQPQHF.

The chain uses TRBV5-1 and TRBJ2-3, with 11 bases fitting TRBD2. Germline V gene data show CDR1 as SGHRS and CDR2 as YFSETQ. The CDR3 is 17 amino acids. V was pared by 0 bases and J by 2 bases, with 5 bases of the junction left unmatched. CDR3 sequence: CASSLGGTSGTTDTQYF. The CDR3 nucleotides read TGCGCCAGCAGCTTGGGTGGGACTAGCGGCACCACAGATACGCAGTATTTT.